Listed below are T cell receptor beta chains from one sample, sequenced in a study of blood T cell repertoires in COVID-19. Produced via immunoSEQ multiplex PCR; TCRdb's table is partial and in-frame only. Of about 70,000 clones in the sample, around 80% are singletons; the top ten hold 15% to 19%. Sequencing was done on a sample of peripheral blood. These receptors came from an elderly man with acute or convalescent COVID-19. CDR3s include the opening cysteine and the closing phenylalanine or tryptophan. D genes are given only for firm matches. Some rows have no size entry. The others give once, few or many, or a class for an expanded clone.

d_call: NA
clone_size: once
j_call: TRBJ1-1
v_call: TRBV4-3
cdr3_aa: CASSQDYRNTEAFF
cdr3_nt: TGCGCCAGCAGCCAAGATTACAGGAACACTGAAGCTTTCTTT

d_call: NA
clone_size: once
j_call: TRBJ1-1
v_call: TRBV4-1
cdr3_aa: CASSRAGLPNTEAFF
cdr3_nt: TGCGCCAGCAGCCGGGCGGGACTACCGAACACTGAAGCTTTCTTT

d_call: NA
clone_size: NA
j_call: TRBJ2-3
v_call: TRBV12-5
cdr3_aa: CASGLGGSSTDTQYF
cdr3_nt: TGTGCTAGTGGTTTGGGAGGGTCCAGCACAGATACGCAGTATTTT

d_call: TRBD1
clone_size: NA
j_call: TRBJ2-6
v_call: TRBV18
cdr3_aa: CASSTGTGKPGANVLTF
cdr3_nt: TGTGCCAGCTCAACCGGGACAGGGAAACCTGGGGCCAACGTCCTGACTTTC

d_call: TRBD2
clone_size: NA
j_call: TRBJ2-7
v_call: TRBV5-1
cdr3_aa: CASSPLAGGYEQYF
cdr3_nt: TGCGCCAGCAGCCCTTTAGCGGGAGGCTACGAGCAGTACTTC

d_call: NA
clone_size: once
j_call: TRBJ1-6
v_call: TRBV30
cdr3_aa: CAWSVPGSSPLHF
cdr3_nt: TGTGCCTGGAGTGTACCTGGGAGTTCACCCCTCCACTTT

d_call: TRBD2
clone_size: NA
j_call: TRBJ2-2
v_call: TRBV9
cdr3_aa: CASSAQRSPWSGRESTGELFF
cdr3_nt: TGTGCCAGCAGCGCACAGCGGAGCCCTTGGTCCGGGCGGGAGTCCACCGGGGAGCTGTTTTTT

d_call: NA
clone_size: NA
j_call: TRBJ1-2
v_call: TRBV27
cdr3_aa: CASSSPSQGDNGYTF
cdr3_nt: TGTGCCAGCAGTTCACCCTCTCAAGGGGATAATGGCTACACCTTC

d_call: NA
clone_size: NA
j_call: TRBJ1-4
v_call: TRBV18
cdr3_aa: CASSPDGNEKLFF
cdr3_nt: TGTGCCAGCTCACCAGACGGGAATGAAAAACTGTTTTTT

d_call: NA
clone_size: NA
j_call: TRBJ2-3
v_call: TRBV5-6
cdr3_aa: CASSLIRRASGLTDTQYF
cdr3_nt: TGTGCCAGCAGCTTGATTCGACGTGCGAGCGGGCTCACAGATACGCAGTATTTT

d_call: NA
clone_size: NA
j_call: TRBJ2-5
v_call: TRBV15
cdr3_aa: CATSSRGQGDLQYF
cdr3_nt: TGTGCCACCAGCAGTCGAGGGCAAGGAGACCTCCAGTACTTC

d_call: NA
clone_size: once
j_call: TRBJ2-7
v_call: TRBV2
cdr3_aa: CASRMDSPRGEQYF
cdr3_nt: TGTGCCAGCAGGATGGACAGCCCGAGGGGCGAGCAGTACTTC

d_call: NA
clone_size: NA
j_call: TRBJ2-2
v_call: TRBV7-3
cdr3_aa: CASSSNPEGRAGELFF
cdr3_nt: TGTGCCAGCAGCTCCAACCCCGAAGGCAGGGCCGGGGAGCTGTTTTTT

d_call: TRBD1
clone_size: NA
j_call: TRBJ1-4
v_call: TRBV5-4
cdr3_aa: CASSSRQGVDEKLFF
cdr3_nt: TGTGCCAGCAGCTCCCGGCAGGGGGTCGATGAAAAACTGTTTTTT

d_call: NA
clone_size: NA
j_call: TRBJ1-4
v_call: TRBV6-2/TRBV6-3
cdr3_aa: CASSYRATGINEKLFF
cdr3_nt: TGTGCCAGCAGTTACCGCGCAACAGGGATTAATGAAAAACTGTTTTTT

d_call: NA
clone_size: NA
j_call: TRBJ2-6
v_call: TRBV27
cdr3_aa: CASSLFRGADGANVLTF
cdr3_nt: TGTGCCAGCAGTTTATTTCGCGGGGCGGATGGGGCCAACGTCCTGACTTTC

d_call: TRBD1
clone_size: few
j_call: TRBJ2-5
v_call: TRBV9
cdr3_aa: CASSVRGDSGLETQYF
cdr3_nt: TGTGCCAGCAGCGTACGAGGGGACAGTGGTTTAGAGACCCAGTACTTC

d_call: NA
clone_size: NA
j_call: TRBJ1-6
v_call: TRBV6-6
cdr3_aa: CASSYSASSYNSPLHF
cdr3_nt: TGTGCCAGCAGTTACTCCGCGAGCTCCTATAATTCACCCCTCCACTTT

d_call: NA
clone_size: NA
j_call: TRBJ2-2
v_call: TRBV4-3
cdr3_aa: CASSQQLSGGTGELFF
cdr3_nt: TGCGCCAGCAGCCAACAGCTCTCCGGGGGCACCGGGGAGCTGTTTTTT

d_call: NA
clone_size: NA
j_call: TRBJ1-5
v_call: TRBV28
cdr3_aa: CASSLQGVGGPQHF
cdr3_nt: TGTGCCAGCAGTTTGCAGGGAGTCGGGGGGCCCCAGCATTTT

d_call: NA
clone_size: NA
j_call: TRBJ1-3
v_call: TRBV21-1
cdr3_aa: CASSNKFRGGSGNTIYF
cdr3_nt: TGTGCCAGCAGCAACAAGTTCCGCGGGGGCTCTGGAAACACCATATATTTT

d_call: NA
clone_size: NA
j_call: TRBJ1-3
v_call: TRBV19
cdr3_aa: CASSVGTQAGNTIYF
cdr3_nt: TGTGCCAGTAGTGTGGGCACGCAAGCTGGAAACACCATATATTTT

d_call: TRBD2
clone_size: NA
j_call: TRBJ2-7
v_call: TRBV19
cdr3_aa: CASSIASGGGYEQYF
cdr3_nt: TGTGCCAGTAGTATAGCCTCGGGGGGGGGCTACGAGCAGTACTTC

d_call: TRBD2
clone_size: few
j_call: TRBJ2-1
v_call: TRBV20-1
cdr3_aa: CSASIASGYNEQFF
cdr3_nt: TGCAGTGCTAGTATAGCTAGCGGTTACAATGAGCAGTTCTTC

d_call: TRBD2
clone_size: NA
j_call: TRBJ2-2
v_call: TRBV6-5
cdr3_aa: CASSYSGAGADGELFF
cdr3_nt: TGTGCCAGCAGTTACAGCGGAGCGGGAGCGGACGGGGAGCTGTTTTTT

d_call: NA
clone_size: NA
j_call: TRBJ2-3
v_call: TRBV5-4
cdr3_aa: CASRTLEDTQYF
cdr3_nt: TGTGCCAGCAGGACCCTAGAAGATACGCAGTATTTT

d_call: NA
clone_size: once
j_call: TRBJ1-2
v_call: TRBV29-1
cdr3_aa: CSVDRIGYTF
cdr3_nt: TGCAGCGTTGACAGGATCGGCTACACCTTC

d_call: TRBD1
clone_size: NA
j_call: TRBJ1-6
v_call: TRBV27
cdr3_aa: CASSLRGQERNNSPLHF
cdr3_nt: TGTGCCAGCAGTCTAAGGGGACAGGAGAGAAATAATTCACCCCTCCACTTT

d_call: TRBD2
clone_size: few
j_call: TRBJ2-1
v_call: TRBV27
cdr3_aa: CASSLTSGKFVNEQFF
cdr3_nt: TGTGCCAGCAGTTTGACTAGCGGGAAATTCGTCAATGAGCAGTTCTTC

d_call: TRBD1
clone_size: NA
j_call: TRBJ2-1
v_call: TRBV24-1
cdr3_aa: CATSVRPGQGALGEQFF
cdr3_nt: TGTGCCACCAGTGTACGACCGGGACAGGGGGCTTTAGGTGAGCAGTTCTTC

d_call: NA
clone_size: NA
j_call: TRBJ1-4
v_call: TRBV4-2
cdr3_aa: CASSRRGNEEKLFF
cdr3_nt: TGTGCCAGCAGCCGGCGGGGGAATGAGGAAAAACTGTTTTTT

d_call: TRBD1
clone_size: NA
j_call: TRBJ1-1
v_call: TRBV18
cdr3_aa: CASSPVAQGDTEAFF
cdr3_nt: TGTGCCAGCTCACCAGTTGCTCAGGGGGACACTGAAGCTTTCTTT

d_call: TRBD1
clone_size: NA
j_call: TRBJ1-6
v_call: TRBV18
cdr3_aa: CASSPRQGRNSPLHF
cdr3_nt: TGTGCCAGCTCTCCCCGACAGGGAAGAAATTCACCCCTCCACTTT

d_call: NA
clone_size: NA
j_call: TRBJ2-3
v_call: TRBV4-2
cdr3_aa: CASSQTGSTDTQYF
cdr3_nt: TGTGCCAGCAGCCAGACGGGGAGCACAGATACGCAGTATTTT

d_call: TRBD2
clone_size: NA
j_call: TRBJ2-1
v_call: TRBV7-3
cdr3_aa: CASSPGLAREGEQFF
cdr3_nt: TGTGCCAGCAGCCCTGGACTAGCTAGGGAGGGCGAGCAGTTCTTC

d_call: TRBD1
clone_size: NA
j_call: TRBJ2-7
v_call: TRBV18
cdr3_aa: CASSQGTAYEQYF
cdr3_nt: TGTGCCAGCTCACAAGGGACAGCCTACGAGCAGTACTTC

d_call: NA
clone_size: NA
j_call: TRBJ2-7
v_call: TRBV29-1
cdr3_aa: CSVLGGPFSSYEQYF
cdr3_nt: TGCAGCGTTCTCGGGGGGCCCTTTAGCTCCTACGAGCAGTACTTC

d_call: NA
clone_size: NA
j_call: TRBJ2-2
v_call: TRBV19
cdr3_aa: CASSTGFTAGELFF
cdr3_nt: TGTGCCAGTAGTACCGGGTTCACGGCCGGGGAGCTGTTTTTT

d_call: TRBD1
clone_size: NA
j_call: TRBJ2-6
v_call: TRBV19
cdr3_aa: CASTPQGVSGANVLTF
cdr3_nt: TGTGCCAGCACCCCACAGGGGGTATCTGGGGCCAACGTCCTGACTTTC

d_call: NA
clone_size: few
j_call: TRBJ2-2
v_call: TRBV19
cdr3_aa: CASSIIGELFF
cdr3_nt: TGTGCCAGTAGTATTATCGGGGAGCTGTTTTTT

d_call: NA
clone_size: NA
j_call: TRBJ1-4
v_call: TRBV28
cdr3_aa: CASSSYRVNEKLFF
cdr3_nt: TGTGCCAGCAGTTCTTACAGGGTTAATGAAAAACTGTTTTTT

d_call: TRBD1
clone_size: NA
j_call: TRBJ2-1
v_call: TRBV6-4
cdr3_aa: CASSTRDRGVDEQFF
cdr3_nt: TGTGCCAGCAGTACACGGGACAGGGGAGTTGATGAGCAGTTCTTC

d_call: TRBD1
clone_size: NA
j_call: TRBJ2-7
v_call: TRBV29-1
cdr3_aa: CSVKDRGSYEQYF
cdr3_nt: TGCAGCGTTAAGGACAGGGGTTCCTACGAGCAGTACTTC

d_call: TRBD2
clone_size: NA
j_call: TRBJ2-1
v_call: TRBV5-1
cdr3_aa: CASSLAGRGNEQFF
cdr3_nt: TGCGCCAGCAGCTTGGCAGGGCGGGGGAATGAGCAGTTCTTC

d_call: NA
clone_size: NA
j_call: TRBJ2-7
v_call: TRBV7-3
cdr3_aa: CASSSSGSYEQYF
cdr3_nt: TGTGCCAGCAGCTCCTCGGGCTCCTACGAGCAGTACTTC

d_call: NA
clone_size: few
j_call: TRBJ1-2
v_call: TRBV21-1
cdr3_aa: CASSNRDGYTF
cdr3_nt: TGTGCCAGCAGCAACAGGGATGGCTACACCTTC

d_call: TRBD1
clone_size: NA
j_call: TRBJ1-1
v_call: TRBV7-8
cdr3_aa: CASSRDRAVGTEAFF
cdr3_nt: TGTGCCAGCAGCCGAGACAGGGCAGTAGGAACTGAAGCTTTCTTT

d_call: TRBD2
clone_size: once
j_call: TRBJ2-1
v_call: TRBV5-1
cdr3_aa: CASSIGGTTYNEQFF
cdr3_nt: TGCGCCAGCAGTATTGGTGGGACTACTTACAATGAGCAGTTCTTC

d_call: TRBD1
clone_size: NA
j_call: TRBJ2-2
v_call: TRBV25-1
cdr3_aa: CASRPGQQTGELFF
cdr3_nt: TGTGCCAGCAGGCCGGGACAGCAAACCGGGGAGCTGTTTTTT

d_call: NA
clone_size: NA
j_call: TRBJ2-1
v_call: TRBV7-2
cdr3_aa: CASSLAVGAGGEQFF
cdr3_nt: TGTGCCAGCAGCTTAGCAGTGGGAGCTGGTGGGGAGCAGTTCTTC

d_call: TRBD1
clone_size: NA
j_call: TRBJ2-1
v_call: TRBV5-6
cdr3_aa: CASSLPTGDYNEQFF
cdr3_nt: TGTGCCAGCAGCTTACCGACAGGGGATTACAATGAGCAGTTCTTC

d_call: NA
clone_size: NA
j_call: TRBJ1-4
v_call: TRBV25-1
cdr3_aa: CASRADLSGNEKLFF
cdr3_nt: TGTGCCAGCAGAGCAGACCTAAGCGGGAATGAAAAACTGTTTTTT